Below are 9 T cell receptor beta chains sequenced from a single sample in a study of radiotherapy plus CTLA-4 blockade in lung cancer. TCRdb keeps only in-frame clones here, not all; method: immunoSEQ multiplex PCR. The repertoire includes about 95,000 clones, under 90% of them detected once, and around 0.79% sits in the top ten. Sequenced here: peripheral blood, sampled from a patient treated with radiotherapy plus ipilimumab. These receptor sequences come from a human donor with non-small cell lung cancer who had stable disease on radiotherapy plus ipilimumab.

The rearrangement joins TRBV6-5 to TRBJ1-2; weak D call: TRBD1 (5 bases). Trimming pared 2 bases from V and 12 bases from J, leaving 13 bases between. Germline V gene sequence: CDR1 MNHEY, CDR2 SVGAGI. The CDR3 sequence is 12 residues long. Here the CDR3 reads CASSYGQGPHTF. The CDR3 DNA is TGTGCCAGCAGTTACGGACAAGGGCCCCACACCTTC.

The chain has TRBV6-1 and TRBJ1-5; maybe TRBD1 (6 bases). V lost 2 bases and J lost 6, with 11 bases in between. The CDR3 length is 14 residues. Germline V gene sequence: CDR1 MNHNS, CDR2 SASEGT. The CDR3 loop is CASSEIGGGQPQHF. For the CDR3, the DNA is TGTGCCAGCAGTGAAATAGGGGGAGGTCAGCCCCAGCATTTT.

The V call is TRBV4-1, the J call TRBJ1-4, with a tentative D call TRBD1 (5 bases). The CDR3 runs 16 residues. Germline CDR1 is MGHRA and CDR2 is YSYEKL. Trimming pared 3 bases from V and 5 bases from J, leaving 16 bases between. The chain's CDR3 is CASSQYRDGENEKLFF. In nucleotides, the CDR3 is TGCGCCAGCAGCCAGTACCGGGACGGGGAAAATGAAAAACTGTTTTTT.

The rearrangement uses TRBV27 and TRBJ2-1; D call uncertain. This CDR3 has 16 residues. V shed 2 bases and J shed 7 bases, with 18 bases lying between them. The germline V gene encodes CDR1 MNHEY and CDR2 SMNVEV (reference sequence). CDR3 DNA: TGTGCCAGCAGTTTAAAGCCCTCGGGTTTAGGAAATGAGCAGTTCTTC. Its protein is CASSLKPSGLGNEQFF.

The rearrangement links TRBV28 to TRBJ1-2; 9 bases are shared with TRBD1. V dropped 5 bases and J dropped 5; count of bases not matched to a gene: 9. Germline V lookup: CDR1 MDHEN, CDR2 SYDVKM. The CDR3 contains 15 residues. CDR3: CASSRPGTGLYGYTF. The DNA of the CDR3 is TGTGCCAGCAGTCGTCCCGGGACAGGGCTATATGGCTACACCTTC.

The chain's CDR3 is CASTLGGRTDTQYF. CDR3 DNA sequence: TGTGCCAGCACCCTGGGGGGGCGAACAGATACGCAGTATTTT. This chain joins TRBV5-6 and TRBJ2-3, with a weak D call TRBD2 (7 bases). V was pared by 6 bases and J by 3 bases, with 14 bases between. The germline gives CDR1 SGHDT, CDR2 YYEEEE. The CDR3 consists of 14 residues.

The chain uses TRBV6-6 and TRBJ1-4; unclear D gene. The CDR3 is 13 residues long. Germline V CDR1 and CDR2: MNHNY, SVGAGI (reference sequence). Trimming removed 6 bases from V and 3 bases from J, with 8 bases in between. The CDR3 DNA reads as TGTGCCAGCAGAGAATCGCCTAATGAAAAACTGTTTTTT. It translates to CASRESPNEKLFF.

V and J are TRBV29-1 and TRBJ2-5; D may match TRBD1 or TRBD2 (5 bases each). There are 13 residues in the CDR3. Germline CDR1 reads SQVTM; CDR2 reads ANQGSEA. Trimming took 3 bases from V and 2 from J, leaving 10 bases between them. The CDR3, as DNA: TGCAGCGTTGACCCCAGGGAGCAAGAGACCCAGTACTTC. It yields the protein CSVDPREQETQYF.

This clone was seen a few times. This CDR3 is CASSLTFAASFPYF. The CDR3 coding sequence is TGTGCCAGCAGTTTAACGTTCGCGGCTAGCTTTCCGTACTTC. V gene TRBV28 combines with J gene TRBJ2-7, with a possible D match to TRBD2 (5 bases). The CDR3 is 14 amino acids. V lost 2 bases to trimming and J lost 12 bases, with 20 bases between them. CDR1 is MDHEN and CDR2 is SYDVKM in the germline V gene.